Below are 29 T cell receptor beta chains sequenced from a single sample in a study of blood T cell repertoires in COVID-19. Sequencing used immunoSEQ multiplex PCR; TCRdb keeps in-frame clones, though not all of them. Of 200,000 to 250,000 clones listed, about 80% are singletons. The specimen sequenced was peripheral blood. The origin of the receptors is a woman at least 80 years old with acute or convalescent COVID-19.

The rearrangement joins TRBV9 to TRBJ1-4; D unclear. The CDR3 spans 16 residues. V was trimmed by 0 bases and J by 8 bases, leaving 17 bases between them. CDR1 and CDR2 (germline): SGDLS, YYNGEE. The CDR3 DNA sequence: TGTGCCAGCAGCGTAGGATCCGGGAGGGTAGGAGAAAAACTGTTTTTT. It yields the protein CASSVGSGRVGEKLFF.

This clone was counted a few times. The chain combines TRBV19 with TRBJ1-2, with a tentative D call TRBD1 (5 bases). Per germline, CDR1 LNHDA and CDR2 SQIVND (reference sequence). V lost 3 bases and J 1 base, leaving 12 bases between the germline ends. The CDR3 is 15 amino acids. The CDR3 DNA follows: TGTGCCAGTAGTATGGGGCAGATACGTAACTATGGCTACACCTTC. It yields the protein CASSMGQIRNYGYTF.

CDR3 nucleotides: TGTGCCAGCACCCCTGAGTTCAGGGGAATAAACACTGAAGCTTTCTTT. The encoded protein is CASTPEFRGINTEAFF. The rearrangement joins TRBV11-2 to TRBJ1-1; tentative D call: TRBD1 (6 bases). The length of the CDR3 is 16 residues. Trimming stripped 7 bases from V and 2 bases from J, with 20 bases between. Germline values: CDR1 SGHAT, CDR2 FQNNGV.

The chain combines TRBV18 with TRBJ2-5, with a possible D match to TRBD1 (6 bases). In germline, CDR1 is KGHSH, CDR2 LQKENI. Trimming took 3 bases from V and 2 from J, leaving 13 bases between them. The CDR3 runs 15 residues. In nucleotides, the CDR3 is TGTGCCAGCTCACCCCCGGACAGAATTCAAGAGACCCAGTACTTC. This codes for CASSPPDRIQETQYF.

The CDR3 DNA is TGTGCCAGCAGCCCCTTAGATTTTGGAAACACCATATATTTT. Its translation: CASSPLDFGNTIYF. V and J are TRBV11-2 and TRBJ1-3; D is unresolved. Germline V gene data show CDR1 as SGHAT and CDR2 as FQNNGV. The CDR3 sequence is 14 residues long. Between the trimmed V and J ends, which lost 5 bases and 3 bases, there was a span of 11 bases.

This clone was observed a single time. J is TRBJ1-1 and V is TRBV24-1; 7 nucleotides match TRBD1. This CDR3 comprises 12 residues. With V trimmed by 9 bases and J by 6 bases, 6 bases remained unmatched. Germline lookup yields CDR1 KGHDR and CDR2 SFDVKD. Here the CDR3 DNA reads TGTGCCACCCCGAGCACAGGGGCTGAAGCTTTCTTT. This encodes CATPSTGAEAFF.

V and J are TRBV15 and TRBJ1-6, with 10 bases aligning to TRBD1. The germline gives CDR1 LNHNV, CDR2 YYDKDF (reference sequence). There are 15 residues in the CDR3. After removal of 1 base from V and 9 bases from J, the junction contained 3 bases not matched to a gene. CDR3 DNA sequence: TGTGCCACCAGCAGAGGACAGGGGGCCGCTTCACCCCTCCACTTT. Translated, it gives CATSRGQGAASPLHF. The entire variable domain, with the rest obtained from reference TRBV15 and TRBJ1-6, is as follows: DAMVIQNPRYQVTQFGKPVTLSCSQTLNHNVMYWYQQKSSQAPKLLFHYYDKDFNNEADTPDNFQSRRPNTSFCFLDIRSPGLGDTAMYLCATSRGQGAASPLHFGNGTRLTVT.

The chain employs TRBV19 and TRBJ2-3; no clear D. Germline V gives CDR1 LNHDA, CDR2 SQIVND (reference sequence). V lost 0 bases and J lost 5, with 6 bases in between. The CDR3 spans 13 residues. CDR3 in amino acids: CASSIDRGDTQYF. The DNA of the CDR3 is TGTGCCAGTAGTATAGACAGAGGAGATACGCAGTATTTT.

The DNA for the CDR3 is TGTGCCAGCAGTTACTCTTCAGGGGGAGGTTCCGAGCAGTACTTC. It translates to CASSYSSGGGSEQYF. The chain carries TRBV6-5 and TRBJ2-7, with a tentative D call TRBD1 (7 bases). V was clipped by 0 bases and J by 6 bases, with 15 bases between them. CDR1 and CDR2 from the germline V gene are MNHEY and SVGAGI. CDR3 length: 15 residues.

This clone occurred once. V is TRBV24-1 and J is TRBJ2-3; 10 bases align to TRBD1. V shed 6 bases, J shed 1 base, and the junction held 9 bases outside the gene matches. The CDR3 consists of 17 residues. The germline CDR1 and CDR2 sequences are KGHDR and SFDVKD. CDR3 protein: CATSFGTGVDRTDTQYF. In DNA, the CDR3 is TGTGCCACCAGTTTCGGGACAGGGGTTGACCGCACAGATACGCAGTATTTT.

This clone occurred a few times. This chain uses TRBV6-5 with TRBJ2-1; D is unclear. The CDR3 covers 15 residues. The germline V gene encodes CDR1 MNHEY and CDR2 SVGAGI. The V end lost 2 bases, the J end lost 0 bases, and 8 bases lay between the germline ends. The CDR3 sequence: CASSYGHRSYNEQFF. Written as DNA, the CDR3 is TGTGCCAGCAGTTACGGCCACCGCTCCTACAATGAGCAGTTCTTC.

The CDR3 sequence: CASSLARTGGAGELFF. The DNA for the CDR3 is TGTGCCAGCAGCTTAGCCCGGACAGGGGGGGCCGGGGAGCTGTTTTTT. V usage is TRBV7-9 and J usage is TRBJ2-2; 10 bases line up with TRBD1. Germline assignment: CDR1 SEHNR and CDR2 FQNEAQ (reference sequence). The junction had 4 bases not matched to a gene; V was cut back by 0 bases and J by 6 bases. The CDR3 runs 16 residues.

The rearrangement uses TRBV6-1 and TRBJ2-2; D perhaps matches TRBD1 (6 bases). V gave up 1 base and J gave up 0 bases, with 12 bases separating them. This CDR3 is 17 amino acids long. Germline CDR1 MNHNS, CDR2 SASEGT. The CDR3 DNA is TGTGCCAGCAGTGAAGGTCGGCAGGGGACGAACACCGGGGAGCTGTTTTTT. Protein product: CASSEGRQGTNTGELFF.

The V gene is TRBV2, the J gene TRBJ2-7, with D possibly matching TRBD1 (7 bases). Trimming removed 8 bases from V and 6 bases from J, with 11 bases in between. From germline, CDR1 is SNHLY and CDR2 FYNNEI. The CDR3 runs to 11 residues. CDR3: CASSEGAEQYF. The CDR3 nucleotides are TGTGCCAGCTCGGAGGGGGCCGAGCAGTACTTC.

This clone appeared a single time. The chain recombines TRBV7-2 with TRBJ2-1, with 10 bases that match TRBD1. In germline, CDR1 is SGHTA, CDR2 FQGNSA. Losses at the gene ends were 0 bases for V and 3 bases for J; bases not matched to a gene: 5. There are 17 residues in the CDR3. The CDR3 loop reads CASSLADRGPDYNEQFF. The CDR3 region has the DNA TGTGCCAGCAGCTTAGCCGACAGGGGGCCCGACTACAATGAGCAGTTCTTC.

The chain couples TRBV4-2 to TRBJ1-4; D may be TRBD1 (5 bases). The CDR3 sequence is 16 residues long. V shed 1 base and J shed 5 bases, with 14 bases lying between them. Germline V CDR1 and CDR2: LGHNA, YNFKEQ. CDR3 DNA: TGTGCCAGCAGCCAAGCAGGGTCCGCAGGGAATGAAAAACTGTTTTTT. Its translation is CASSQAGSAGNEKLFF.

The chain is built from TRBV2 and TRBJ1-3, with D unclear. Germline loops: CDR1 SNHLY, CDR2 FYNNEI. The CDR3 totals 15 residues. V lost 3 bases to trimming and J lost 3 bases, with 12 bases between them. The CDR3: CASSELSGSGNTIYF. The CDR3 DNA follows: TGTGCCAGCAGTGAGTTGTCGGGTAGTGGAAACACCATATATTTT.

The rearrangement joins TRBV4-1 to TRBJ1-6; D is uncertain. Germline CDR1 reads MGHRA; CDR2 reads YSYEKL. Trimming shortened V by 0 bases and J by 7 bases, and 7 bases separated the two germline ends. The CDR3 runs to 14 residues. The CDR3 nucleotides read TGCGCCAGCAGCCAAGAGAGTCGAAATTCACCCCTCCACTTT. This gives the protein CASSQESRNSPLHF.

This clone was detected once. This chain links TRBV4-2 with TRBJ2-7, with 11 bases fitting TRBD2. The junction had 2 bases not matched to a gene; V was cut back by 4 bases and J by 0 bases. CDR3 length: 15 amino acids. Germline lookup yields CDR1 LGHNA and CDR2 YNFKEQ. The DNA for the CDR3 is TGTGCCAGCAGCCCGGGACTAGCGGACTCCTACGAGCAGTACTTC. Residues: CASSPGLADSYEQYF.

The V and J genes are TRBV5-1 and TRBJ2-1; 8 bases fit TRBD1. V lost 1 base and J lost 7; bases outside the gene matches: 7. This CDR3 region has 15 residues. Germline V gives CDR1 SGHRS, CDR2 YFSETQ. The CDR3 DNA is TGCGCCAGCAGCTTGTTTGGACAGGGAAATAATGAGCAGTTCTTC. Translating it yields CASSLFGQGNNEQFF. Full variable domain (rest looked up from reference TRBV5-1 and TRBJ2-1): KAGVTQTPRYLIKTRGQQVTLSCSPISGHRSVSWYQQTPGQGLQFLFEYFSETQRNKGNFPGRFSGRQFSNSRSEMNVSTLELGDSALYLCASSLFGQGNNEQFFGPGTRLTVL.

The chain has TRBV12-5 and TRBJ1-1; 7 bases are a match to TRBD1. V was pared by 4 bases and J by 5 bases, with 7 bases of the junction left unmatched. The CDR3 consists of 14 residues. Germline V gene lookup returns CDR1 LGHNT and CDR2 FRNRAP. CDR3 protein: CASGSSGGRTEAFF. In DNA, the CDR3 is TGTGCTAGTGGTTCCTCAGGGGGTAGGACTGAAGCTTTCTTT.

DNA for the CDR3: TGCGCCAGCAGCTTGCTTCTAGCGACGGAGACCCAGTACTTC. Amino acid sequence: CASSLLLATETQYF. The J gene is TRBJ2-5, the V gene TRBV5-1; tentatively, D is TRBD2 (6 bases). V gave up 1 base and J gave up 5 bases, with 12 bases separating them. Germline CDR1 reads SGHRS; CDR2 reads YFSETQ. CDR3 length: 14 amino acids.

This clone was seen just once. The V and J genes are TRBV7-2 and TRBJ1-2, with D possibly matching TRBD1 (5 bases). The CDR3 runs 14 residues. The V gene's germline CDR1 is SGHTA and CDR2 FQGNSA. The germline V and J ends were trimmed by 6 bases and 0 bases, with 11 bases remaining between them. The CDR3 DNA is TGTGCCAGCAGGTCCGGGGGGTCTAACTATGGCTACACCTTC. Protein: CASRSGGSNYGYTF.

The chain links TRBV2 to TRBJ1-2; D unresolved. There are 13 residues in the CDR3. Germline V gene sequence: CDR1 SNHLY, CDR2 FYNNEI. V lost 6 bases and J lost 9, with 17 bases in between. CDR3 nucleotide sequence: TGTGCCAGCAGAAACACGACAAGGACTAGCTACACCTTC. Residues: CASRNTTRTSYTF.

This clone was recorded a few times. This chain uses TRBV2 with TRBJ2-2; 7 bases line up with TRBD1. The CDR3 has 16 residues. CDR1 and CDR2 (germline): SNHLY, FYNNEI. Trimming cost V 7 bases and J 2 bases; bases outside gene matches: 10. CDR3 DNA: TGTGCCAGCAATAGAGCCGGGACAGCTAACACCGGGGAGCTGTTTTTT. Residues: CASNRAGTANTGELFF.

This clone was counted between two and nine times. The chain has TRBV7-9 and TRBJ1-1; D unclear. The V gene lost 5 bases and the J gene lost 2 bases, with 6 bases spanning the gap. Germline loops: CDR1 SEHNR, CDR2 FQNEAQ (reference sequence). This CDR3 has 12 residues. CDR3: CASSPTNTEAFF. The CDR3 DNA reads as TGTGCCAGCAGCCCTACCAACACTGAAGCTTTCTTT.

This chain joins TRBV20-1 and TRBJ2-3, with 12 bases matching TRBD2. This CDR3 has 16 residues. V lost 3 bases to trimming and J lost 6 bases; unmatched junction nucleotides: 10. Germline V lookup: CDR1 DFQATT, CDR2 SNEGSKA (reference sequence). CDR3 sequence reads: CSASLASGGVRDTQYF. DNA for the CDR3: TGCAGTGCTAGTTTGGCTAGCGGGGGGGTAAGGGATACGCAGTATTTT.

V usage is TRBV5-6 and J usage is TRBJ1-2; 7 bases line up with TRBD1. With V trimmed by 4 bases and J by 6 bases, 12 bases remained unmatched. This CDR3 has 15 residues. Germline CDR1 is SGHDT and CDR2 is YYEEEE. CDR3 coding DNA: TGTGCCAGCAGCCCCCGAGACAGGGCGGGCCATGGCTACACCTTC. This codes for CASSPRDRAGHGYTF.

This chain links TRBV11-3 with TRBJ2-1, with 7 bases that match TRBD2. V was clipped by 4 bases and J by 12 bases; unmatched bases: 9. CDR3 length: 13 amino acids. Germline assignment: CDR1 SGHNT and CDR2 YENEEA. As DNA, the CDR3 is TGTGCCAGCAGCTCGACCACTAGCGATTCGCAGTTCTTC. Translation: CASSSTTSDSQFF. The entire variable domain, with the rest obtained from reference TRBV11-3 and TRBJ2-1, is as follows: EAGVVQSPRYKIIEKKQPVAFWCNPISGHNTLYWYLQNLGQGPELLIRYENEEAVDDSQLPKDRFSAERLKGVDSTLKIQPAELGDSAVYLCASSSTTSDSQFFGPGTRLTVL.